Below are 27 T cell receptor beta chains sequenced from a single sample in a study of blood T cells in healthy people across ages. Combining a sample-barcoded 5' primer with a J-beta primer mix, a second PCR ran for 7 to 11 cycles. TCRdb re-derived calls from the 5' RACE reads in MiXCR, one entry per CDR3 protein. Of roughly 650,000 distinct CDR3 sequences detected, roughly 32% appear once; the ten largest clones hold approximately 15%. The sample taken for sequencing was blood. These receptors all stem from a woman of 80 years or more in good health.

As concerns this clonotype: This may be a read error: a much more frequent sequence differs by one nucleotide. The genes are TRBV20-1 and TRBJ1-2; D is ambiguous. Trimming removed 4 bases from V and 4 bases from J, with 13 bases in between. The CDR3 sequence is 13 residues long. Germline V gene sequence: CDR1 DFQATT, CDR2 SNEGSKA (reference sequence). The CDR3, as DNA: TGCAGTGCTACCCCGTCGAAGATCTATGGCTACACCTTC. It translates to CSATPSKIYGYTF.

This clonotype was detected many times. The chain carries TRBV20-1 and TRBJ2-5, with 9 bases identical to TRBD2. Germline-derived CDR1 and CDR2 are DFQATT and SNEGSKA (reference sequence). With 5 bases clipped from V and 1 base from J, the junction kept 2 bases outside the gene matches. The CDR3 sequence is 13 residues long. The chain's CDR3 is CSARLAAQETQYF. The CDR3 DNA reads TGCAGTGCTCGACTAGCGGCCCAAGAGACCCAGTACTTC.

This clonotype occurred many times. The CDR3 bases are TGTGCCAGCAGCCCCCTCCCCGGGGAGCTGTTTTTT. Amino acids: CASSPLPGELFF. The chain employs TRBV3-1 and TRBJ2-2; D is unclear. From germline, CDR1 is LGHDT and CDR2 YNNKEL (reference sequence). The CDR3 runs to 12 residues. V gave up 4 bases and J gave up 6 bases, with 6 bases separating them.

V usage is TRBV6-5 and J usage is TRBJ2-3; 14 positions match TRBD2. Germline CDR1 MNHEY, CDR2 SVGAGI. The CDR3 is 18 amino acids. Trimming removed 2 bases from V and 5 bases from J; junction bases left unmatched: 9. CDR3 sequence: CASSYPGTSGRVGDTQYF. The CDR3 bases are TGTGCCAGCAGTTACCCCGGGACTAGCGGGAGAGTGGGAGATACGCAGTATTTT.

J is TRBJ1-1 and V is TRBV7-2, with 7 positions matching TRBD1. CDR1 is SGHTA and CDR2 is FQGNSA in the germline V gene. The J segment lost 5 bases and the V segment lost 6 bases, leaving 6 bases of the junction unmatched. The CDR3 contains 13 residues. The CDR3 here is CASRLNRGTEAFF. The CDR3 nucleotides read TGTGCCAGCAGGTTAAACAGGGGAACTGAAGCTTTCTTT.

This clonotype came up a few times. This sequence joins TRBV2 and TRBJ2-1; the match to TRBD2 covers 15 bases. There are 16 residues in the CDR3. V lost 11 bases to trimming and J lost 6 bases; unmatched junction nucleotides: 11. Germline V gives CDR1 SNHLY, CDR2 FYNNEI. The CDR3 DNA reads as TGTGCCTGTCCTAGGGGACTAGCGGGGGGACCCAATGAGCAGTTCTTC. Translating gives CACPRGLAGGPNEQFF.

V usage is TRBV30 and J usage is TRBJ1-5; D is possibly TRBD1 (5 bases). The CDR3 is 12 residues long. Germline V gene lookup returns CDR1 GTSNPN and CDR2 SVGIG (reference sequence). Trimming pared 0 bases from V and 9 bases from J, leaving 9 bases between. In nucleotides, the CDR3 is TGTGCCTGGAGTGTACACGGGGGGCCCCAGCATTTT. It yields the protein CAWSVHGGPQHF. The variable domain in full, completed from reference TRBV30 and TRBJ1-5, reads SQTIHQWPATLVQPVGSPLSLECTVEGTSNPNLYWYRQAAGRGLQLLFYSVGIGQISSEVPQNLSASRPQDRQFILSSKKLLLSDSGFYLCAWSVHGGPQHFGDGTRLSIL.

In this sample, this clonotype turned up many times. This chain links TRBV2 with TRBJ2-1; the match to TRBD1 covers 8 bases. CDR3 length: 15 residues. The germline V gene encodes CDR1 SNHLY and CDR2 FYNNEI. Trimming took 2 bases from V and 6 from J; bases not matched to a gene: 6. This CDR3 is CASSEMDRAANEQFF. The CDR3 region has the DNA TGTGCCAGCAGTGAAATGGACAGGGCGGCCAATGAGCAGTTCTTC.

This clonotype has a count of ten or more. In nucleotides, the CDR3 is TGTGCCAGCAGTGACGGGGGGCTGAGCAATCAGCCCCAGCATTTT. Its translation: CASSDGGLSNQPQHF. This rearrangement joins TRBV11-2 to TRBJ1-5, with TRBD1 as a possible D gene (6 bases). The CDR3 sequence is 15 residues long. Germline lookup yields CDR1 SGHAT and CDR2 FQNNGV. V was pared by 6 bases and J by 1 base, with 13 bases between.

This clonotype was seen many times. V and J are TRBV20-1 and TRBJ1-4; tentatively, D is TRBD1 (5 bases). Germline CDR1 is DFQATT and CDR2 is SNEGSKA (reference sequence). The germline V and J ends were trimmed by 6 bases and 6 bases, with 23 bases remaining between them. The CDR3 has 16 residues. The CDR3 DNA follows: TGCAGTGCCACAGTCAGATCAGGGAGGTTTTATGAAAAACTGTTTTTT. This encodes CSATVRSGRFYEKLFF.

This clonotype has ten or more counts. The chain carries TRBV3-1 and TRBJ1-6; D perhaps matches TRBD1 (5 bases). This CDR3 comprises 15 residues. Germline V lookup: CDR1 LGHDT, CDR2 YNNKEL (reference sequence). The germline V and J ends were trimmed by 5 bases and 7 bases, with 15 bases remaining between them. In DNA form, the CDR3 reads TGTGCCAGCAGCTTTCAGGGAAGTCGGAATTCACCCCTCCACTTT. It is translated as CASSFQGSRNSPLHF.

The chain joins TRBV5-1 to TRBJ1-1; D is ambiguous. CDR3 length equals 12 residues. V was trimmed by 1 base and J by 6 bases, leaving 7 bases between them. Germline V CDR1 and CDR2: SGHRS, YFSETQ. For the CDR3, the DNA is TGCGCCAGCAGCTTGTCCGGGTCTGAAGCTTTCTTT. Amino acid sequence: CASSLSGSEAFF.

This clonotype was counted ten times or more. The rearrangement joins TRBV18 to TRBJ2-1, with 7 bases fitting TRBD1. Germline V lookup: CDR1 KGHSH, CDR2 LQKENI. This CDR3 is built from 16 residues. J was trimmed by 7 bases and V by 3 bases; bases with no gene match: 12. In nucleotides, the CDR3 is TGTGCCAGCTCACCCCAGGACAGGACAAGGTCAAATGAGCAGTTCTTC. It yields the protein CASSPQDRTRSNEQFF.

This clonotype was detected only a few times. A clone one base away is much larger, so this may be a read error. The chain combines TRBV7-2 with TRBJ2-1; 9 bases line up with TRBD1. CDR1 and CDR2 from the germline V gene are SGHTA and FQGNSA. The V and J ends lost 5 bases and 0 bases, in that order; junction bases with no gene match: 8. The CDR3 loop spans 17 amino acids. The CDR3 reads CASSPSTTGGSYNEQFF. In nucleotides, the CDR3 is TGTGCCAGCAGCCCCAGTACGACAGGGGGCTCCTACAATGAGCAGTTCTTC.

This clonotype was picked up a small number of times. J is TRBJ2-1 and V is TRBV11-3; TRBD2 matches at 8 bases. Germline loops: CDR1 SGHNT, CDR2 YENEEA. The CDR3 loop spans 15 amino acids. V lost 0 bases, J lost 10 bases, and 8 bases stayed unmatched. The CDR3 DNA follows: TGTGCCAGCAGCTTAGATTCGGGGGGGAAAAGGGAGCAGTTCTTC. This translates into CASSLDSGGKREQFF.

Notes on this clonotype: Possible read error: a much larger clone is one base away. V usage is TRBV5-6 and J usage is TRBJ2-1; 7 bases agree with TRBD1. The CDR3 totals 16 residues. Germline CDR1 SGHDT, CDR2 YYEEEE. V shed 0 bases and J 2 bases; nucleotides not matched to a gene: 5. CDR3 DNA: TGTGCCAGCAGCTTGGTCGGACAGGAGGCCTACAATGAGCAGTTCTTC. Encoded protein: CASSLVGQEAYNEQFF.

The CDR3 loop reads CSARAARGDGQPQHF. The CDR3 DNA is TGCAGTGCTAGGGCCGCTAGGGGAGATGGACAGCCCCAGCATTTT. The rearrangement joins TRBV20-1 to TRBJ1-5, with D possibly TRBD1 on 5 matching bases. This CDR3 comprises 15 residues. Per germline, CDR1 DFQATT and CDR2 SNEGSKA (reference sequence). V was pared by 3 bases and J by 7 bases, with 19 bases between.

A note on this clonotype: At one end, the junction sequence differs from germline, possibly due to a read error. J is TRBJ2-5 and V is TRBV10-3; 9 bases are shared with TRBD2. The CDR3 runs 15 residues. Germline assignment: CDR1 ENHRY and CDR2 SYGVKD. The CDR3 DNA reads as TGTGCCATCGGTGAAGCGCGCGGGGGGGCTCGGGAGCAGTACTTC. Protein product: CAIGEARGGAREQYF.

At least ten counts were recorded for this clonotype. V is TRBV29-1 and J is TRBJ1-2; tentative D call: TRBD1 (5 bases). The CDR3 extends over 14 amino acids. The V gene lost 4 bases and the J gene lost 6 bases, with 18 bases spanning the gap. Germline CDR1 SQVTM, CDR2 ANQGSEA. The CDR3 DNA sequence: TGCAGCGTTGGGGAGGCCTGGGGACGGGATGGCTACACCTTC. Its translation is CSVGEAWGRDGYTF. The full variable domain, in which reference TRBV29-1 and TRBJ1-2 provide the parts outside the CDR3, is SAVISQKPSRDICQRGTSLTIQCQVDSQVTMMFWYRQQPGQSLTLIATANQGSEATYESGFVIDKFPISRPNLTFSTLTVSNMSPEDSSIYLCSVGEAWGRDGYTFGSGTRLTVV.

This clonotype was counted ten times or more. The chain links TRBV5-1 to TRBJ2-4; 7 bases fit TRBD1. The V segment lost 2 bases and the J segment 0 bases; nucleotides outside the gene matches: 8. The CDR3 contains 17 residues. Germline CDR1 reads SGHRS; CDR2 reads YFSETQ. In nucleotides, the CDR3 is TGCGCCAGCAGCTTTTCGACAGGGTCTATAGCCAAAAACATTCAGTACTTC. It yields the protein CASSFSTGSIAKNIQYF. The full variable domain, its missing parts supplied by reference TRBV5-1 and TRBJ2-4, is KAGVTQTPRYLIKTRGQQVTLSCSPISGHRSVSWYQQTPGQGLQFLFEYFSETQRNKGNFPGRFSGRQFSNSRSEMNVSTLELGDSALYLCASSFSTGSIAKNIQYFGAGTRLSVL.

This clonotype occurred a few times. This chain uses TRBV6-1 with TRBJ1-1; tentatively, D is TRBD1 (5 bases). The germline V gene has CDR1 MNHNS and CDR2 SASEGT. The CDR3 is 14 residues long. Trimming removed 3 bases at V and 1 base at J, with 9 bases between. The CDR3 DNA reads TGTGCCAGCAGTGAGTCAGGGACGAACACTGAAGCTTTCTTT. As protein: CASSESGTNTEAFF.

This clonotype was counted many times. The V call is TRBV4-1, the J call TRBJ2-3, with D perhaps matching TRBD1 (5 bases). Trimming cost V 4 bases and J 1 base, with 12 bases left between them. Germline CDR1 is MGHRA and CDR2 is YSYEKL. The CDR3 sequence is 15 residues long. Written as DNA, the CDR3 is TGCGCCAGCAGCCTTGAGGACACGGGCACAGATACGCAGTATTTT. Protein sequence: CASSLEDTGTDTQYF.

The table lists this clonotype with many counts. The V gene is TRBV3-1, the J gene TRBJ2-7, with unresolved D. The germline V gene encodes CDR1 LGHDT and CDR2 YNNKEL (reference sequence). The CDR3 has 14 amino acids. Trimming left V 5 bases short and J 1 base short, with 12 bases between. The CDR3 DNA is TGTGCCAGCAGCGGAAGCTCGACGTCCTACGAGCAGTACTTC. This codes for CASSGSSTSYEQYF.

This clonotype was detected only once. The chain links TRBV20-1 to TRBJ2-7, with unresolved D. CDR1 and CDR2 from the germline V gene are DFQATT and SNEGSKA (reference sequence). This CDR3 is 12 amino acids long. V dropped 2 bases and J dropped 6 bases, with 11 bases sitting between them. The CDR3 here is CSARSPRGEQYF. The CDR3 DNA is TGCAGTGCTAGAAGCCCCCGAGGCGAGCAGTACTTC.

A word on this clonotype: A much larger clone lies a single base off, so this may be a read error. This chain links TRBV27 with TRBJ2-1, with 12 bases identical to TRBD1. The last part of the DNA fits TRBJ2-7 better; the J call may be wrong. Germline CDR1 MNHEY, CDR2 SMNVEV (reference sequence). The CDR3 is 18 amino acids. The CDR3 nucleotides are TGTGCCAGCAGTCCCGGGACAGGGGGCATCAGCTCCTACAATGAGCAGTACTTC. Encoded protein: CASSPGTGGISSYNEQYF.

This clonotype was seen ten or more times. V gene TRBV6-1 combines with J gene TRBJ2-1; a weak D match, TRBD1 (5 bases). Between the trimmed V and J ends, which lost 1 base and 5 bases, there was a span of 9 bases. Germline V CDR1 and CDR2: MNHNS, SASEGT. This CDR3 comprises 14 residues. The CDR3 loop reads CASSEDRLDNEQFF. The CDR3 DNA reads TGTGCCAGCAGTGAAGACAGGTTGGACAATGAGCAGTTCTTC.

The rearrangement links TRBV20-1 to TRBJ2-7; unclear D gene. V shed 5 bases and J shed 12 bases, with 14 bases lying between them. The CDR3 consists of 10 residues. CDR1 and CDR2 from the germline V gene are DFQATT and SNEGSKA (reference sequence). The CDR3 loop reads CSAAKATWYF. In DNA, the CDR3 is TGCAGTGCTGCCAAGGCTACCTGGTACTTC.